One and the same sample provided the 30 T cell receptor beta chains below, sequenced in a study of OX40 agonist ivuxolimab in advanced cancers. The assay was immunoSEQ multiplex PCR, and TCRdb's table has in-frame clones only and misses some. The table shows roughly 90,000 clones, with around 88% occurring only once. Sequencing was performed on CD4+ or CD8+ T cells sorted from blood, taken in a trial of the OX40 agonist ivuxolimab. These receptor sequences come from an adult with an advanced solid tumor such as melanoma, head and neck, liver or kidney cancer.

This clone was seen at least ten times. The chain uses TRBV28 and TRBJ1-2; unclear D gene. Germline CDR1 reads MDHEN; CDR2 reads SYDVKM. The CDR3 sequence is 13 residues long. V lost 6 bases and J 2 bases, leaving 10 bases between the germline ends. CDR3 in amino acids: CASRGPGNYGYTF. The CDR3 DNA sequence: TGTGCCAGCAGGGGCCCGGGAAACTATGGCTACACCTTC.

The chain uses TRBV28 and TRBJ1-5; D unresolved. Germline V gene sequence: CDR1 MDHEN, CDR2 SYDVKM. The CDR3 length is 14 residues. V gave up 2 bases and J gave up 7 bases, with 12 bases separating them. The CDR3 DNA is TGTGCCAGCAGTTTAAGCGCAGGTAGGCAGCCCCAGCATTTT. Its protein product is CASSLSAGRQPQHF.

The chain carries TRBV18 and TRBJ2-3; D is unresolved. The V end lost 6 bases, the J end lost 0 bases, and 13 bases lay between the germline ends. The CDR3 runs 15 residues. CDR1 is KGHSH, CDR2 LQKENI, per germline. This CDR3 is CASSRSHTSTDTQYF. As DNA, the CDR3 is TGTGCCAGCTCTCGCTCTCACACTAGCACAGATACGCAGTATTTT.

The rearrangement uses TRBV7-3 and TRBJ1-5; 9 bases agree with TRBD1. The CDR3 runs to 16 residues. Germline assignment: CDR1 SGHTA and CDR2 FQGTGA. The ends lost 3 bases at V and 4 bases at J; junction bases unmatched: 7. CDR3 region: CASSLDRGFWNQPQHF. In nucleotides, the CDR3 is TGTGCCAGCAGCTTGGACAGGGGCTTTTGGAATCAGCCCCAGCATTTT.

The rearrangement links TRBV28 to TRBJ1-1; D remains unclear. In germline, CDR1 is MDHEN, CDR2 SYDVKM. The CDR3 extends over 11 amino acids. In DNA, the CDR3 is TGTTTAATCTCATCGAACACTGAAGCTTTCTTT. This sequence encodes CLISSNTEAFF.

The rearrangement links TRBV6-1 to TRBJ2-2; TRBD1 aligns across 11 bases. The V and J ends lost 6 bases and 4 bases, in that order; junction bases with no gene match: 4. The germline gives CDR1 MNHNS, CDR2 SASEGT. The length of the CDR3 is 15 residues. CDR3 sequence reads: CASRFGQGATGELFF. CDR3 DNA: TGTGCCAGCAGATTCGGACAGGGGGCCACCGGGGAGCTGTTTTTT.

This clone has just one count. The chain is built from TRBV5-1 and TRBJ2-5; D is unresolved. The germline V gene encodes CDR1 SGHRS and CDR2 YFSETQ. The CDR3 is made up of 16 amino acids. Trimming took 0 bases from V and 2 from J, leaving 14 bases between them. The CDR3 DNA reads TGCGCCAGCAGCTTGGCGCTGGAATACTCTCAAGAGACCCAGTACTTC. This sequence encodes CASSLALEYSQETQYF.

The chain is built from TRBV5-1 and TRBJ2-7, with D maybe TRBD2 (6 bases). Germline lookup yields CDR1 SGHRS and CDR2 YFSETQ. The CDR3 totals 12 residues. Deletions cut 6 bases from V and 6 bases from J, with 13 bases between. In DNA, the CDR3 is TGCGCCAGCAAGGCGCGGGGAGGCGAGCAGTACTTC. This gives the protein CASKARGGEQYF.

This clone was seen a handful of times. The chain couples TRBV27 to TRBJ1-5; 9 bases line up with TRBD1. The CDR3 runs to 14 residues. Germline CDR1 MNHEY, CDR2 SMNVEV (reference sequence). The J segment lost 6 bases and the V segment lost 6 bases, leaving 6 bases of the junction unmatched. CDR3: CASRPTGGGQPQHF. CDR3 sequence (DNA): TGTGCCAGCAGACCAACAGGGGGCGGTCAGCCCCAGCATTTT.

V and J are TRBV28 and TRBJ1-2, with 8 nucleotides matching TRBD1. Germline CDR1 is MDHEN and CDR2 is SYDVKM. This CDR3 has 15 amino acids. Losses at the gene ends were 3 bases for V and 5 bases for J; bases not matched to a gene: 8. For the CDR3, the DNA is TGTGCCAGCAGTTTGTCCCAGGGGGCGCAATATGGCTACACCTTC. The encoded protein is CASSLSQGAQYGYTF.

V gene TRBV19 combines with J gene TRBJ2-1; 13 bases align to TRBD2. This CDR3 comprises 14 residues. CDR1 is LNHDA and CDR2 is SQIVND in the germline V gene (reference sequence). V lost 6 bases and J lost 9; bases outside the gene matches: 5. The CDR3 spells CASRLAGGPGEQFF. Here the CDR3 DNA reads TGTGCCAGTAGACTAGCGGGAGGGCCAGGTGAGCAGTTCTTC.

This rearrangement joins TRBV9 to TRBJ2-2; 14 bases are shared with TRBD2. The CDR3 runs 18 residues. Germline assignment: CDR1 SGDLS and CDR2 YYNGEE. V was clipped by 5 bases and J by 4 bases; unmatched bases: 10. CDR3 amino acids: CASRRGLAGGQGTGELFF. DNA for the CDR3: TGTGCCAGCAGACGTGGACTAGCGGGAGGTCAAGGCACCGGGGAGCTGTTTTTT.

This sequence joins TRBV5-4 and TRBJ2-5; 8 nucleotides agree with TRBD2. Per the germline V gene, CDR1 is SGHNT and CDR2 is YYREEE (reference sequence). This CDR3 contains 14 residues. Losses at the gene ends were 4 bases for V and 5 bases for J; bases not matched to a gene: 7. The CDR3 loop is CASSPRGGVETQYF. DNA for the CDR3: TGTGCCAGCAGCCCTCGGGGGGGCGTGGAGACCCAGTACTTC.

The V and J genes are TRBV7-2 and TRBJ2-5, with 9 bases that match TRBD2. This CDR3 contains 16 residues. The V and J ends lost 2 bases and 2 bases, in that order; junction bases with no gene match: 6. Germline V gene data show CDR1 as SGHTA and CDR2 as FQGNSA. DNA of the CDR3: TGTGCCAGCAGCTTAAACCGAGCGGGGGGTCAAGAGACCCAGTACTTC. Its protein product is CASSLNRAGGQETQYF. The full variable domain, completed using reference TRBV7-2 and TRBJ2-5, is GAGVSQSPSNKVTEKGKDVELRCDPISGHTALYWYRQSLGQGLEFLIYFQGNSAPDKSGLPSDRFSAERTGGSVSTLTIQRTQQEDSAVYLCASSLNRAGGQETQYFGPGTRLLVL.

This clone was observed a single time. The V and J genes are TRBV30 and TRBJ2-1; D may be TRBD2 (5 bases). The CDR3 is 15 residues long. Trimming removed 0 bases from V and 2 bases from J, with 11 bases in between. Germline V gene sequence: CDR1 GTSNPN, CDR2 SVGIG (reference sequence). DNA for the CDR3: TGTGCCTGGAGTGTACAAGCGGATGCCTACAATGAGCAGTTCTTC. This encodes CAWSVQADAYNEQFF.

The gene calls are TRBV7-3 and TRBJ1-1; TRBD1 aligns across 7 bases. V was clipped by 1 base and J by 5 bases; unmatched bases: 7. The CDR3 totals 15 residues. Germline V gene data show CDR1 as SGHTA and CDR2 as FQGTGA. CDR3 coding DNA: TGTGCCAGCAGCTTAAATACAGGGGTGGGGACTGAAGCTTTCTTT. This codes for CASSLNTGVGTEAFF.

The chain uses TRBV6-5 and TRBJ1-1, with D possibly being TRBD1 (5 bases). With 2 bases removed from V and 4 bases from J, the gap between germline ends came to 17 bases. The CDR3 length is 16 residues. Germline V CDR1 and CDR2: MNHEY, SVGAGI. CDR3: CASSYSSRVLGTEAFF. DNA for the CDR3: TGTGCCAGCAGTTACAGTTCCAGGGTGCTTGGCACTGAAGCTTTCTTT.

The genes are TRBV30 and TRBJ1-1, with 8 bases fitting TRBD1. This CDR3 contains 14 residues. Trimming removed 2 bases from V and 1 base from J; junction bases left unmatched: 3. Germline V gives CDR1 GTSNPN, CDR2 SVGIG (reference sequence). The CDR3: CAWSTTGANTEAFF. The CDR3 DNA follows: TGTGCCTGGAGTACGACAGGGGCGAACACTGAAGCTTTCTTT.

V usage is TRBV6-1 and J usage is TRBJ2-7; TRBD1 might be the D (6 bases). The CDR3 has 13 amino acids. With 7 bases removed from V and 2 bases from J, the gap between germline ends came to 12 bases. Germline CDR1 and CDR2: MNHNS and SASEGT. The DNA of the CDR3 is TGTGCCAGCACAGGGGCTGGGACCTACGAGCAGTACTTC. Translated: CASTGAGTYEQYF.

This chain uses TRBV11-2 with TRBJ2-3; 7 bases fit TRBD1. V lost 5 bases to trimming and J lost 3 bases; unmatched junction nucleotides: 8. Germline CDR1 SGHAT, CDR2 FQNNGV. The CDR3 extends over 15 amino acids. As DNA, the CDR3 is TGTGCCAGCAGCCATACAGGGGAGCGGACAGATACGCAGTATTTT. As protein: CASSHTGERTDTQYF.

V gene TRBV5-4 combines with J gene TRBJ2-2; tentative D call: TRBD2 (5 bases). CDR3 length: 16 amino acids. V lost 3 bases and J lost 7, with 19 bases in between. Per germline, CDR1 SGHNT and CDR2 YYREEE (reference sequence). The chain's CDR3 is CASSSPGDARSGELFF. Here the CDR3 DNA reads TGTGCCAGCAGCTCACCCGGGGATGCGCGGAGCGGGGAGCTGTTTTTT.

This clone was seen just once. This chain joins TRBV19 and TRBJ1-1, with D perhaps matching TRBD1 (6 bases). The CDR3 totals 14 residues. Germline V CDR1 and CDR2: LNHDA, SQIVND (reference sequence). Trimming left V 2 bases short and J 4 bases short, with 11 bases between. The CDR3 reads CASSITGARTEAFF. Written as DNA, the CDR3 is TGTGCCAGTAGTATAACGGGGGCGCGCACTGAAGCTTTCTTT.

This chain joins TRBV6-6 and TRBJ2-5; D is unclear. The CDR3 extends over 14 amino acids. With 0 bases removed from V and 1 base from J, the gap between germline ends came to 6 bases. Germline CDR1 MNHNY, CDR2 SVGAGI (reference sequence). The CDR3 DNA reads as TGTGCCAGCAGTTACTCGGCCAGCCAAGAGACCCAGTACTTC. Translation gives CASSYSASQETQYF.

The genes are TRBV19 and TRBJ2-7; the D gene is possibly TRBD2 (5 bases). V lost 7 bases and J 1 base, leaving 17 bases between the germline ends. Germline V gives CDR1 LNHDA, CDR2 SQIVND (reference sequence). The CDR3 is 15 amino acids. The CDR3 DNA follows: TGTGCCAGTACCGATAAGGAGCGGCGGTCCTACGAGCAGTACTTC. This gives the protein CASTDKERRSYEQYF.

This chain links TRBV19 with TRBJ2-3, with D hard to call. The CDR3 has 13 residues. Germline V gene sequence: CDR1 LNHDA, CDR2 SQIVND (reference sequence). V was clipped by 3 bases and J by 1 base, with 5 bases between them. CDR3 sequence (DNA): TGTGCCAGTAGTATTCAGGGCACAGATACGCAGTATTTT. Translating it yields CASSIQGTDTQYF. The full variable domain, its missing parts supplied by reference TRBV19 and TRBJ2-3, is DGGITQSPKYLFRKEGQNVTLSCEQNLNHDAMYWYRQDPGQGLRLIYYSQIVNDFQKGDIAEGYSVSREKKESFPLTVTSAQKNPTAFYLCASSIQGTDTQYFGPGTRLTVL.

This clone has only one observation. The V gene is TRBV11-1, the J gene TRBJ2-1; D is perhaps TRBD2 (6 bases). CDR3 length equals 15 residues. The germline V gene has CDR1 SGHAT and CDR2 FQDESV (reference sequence). Deletions cut 6 bases from V and 1 base from J, with 13 bases between. The CDR3 is CASRLQRESYNEQFF. As DNA, the CDR3 is TGTGCCAGCAGATTACAACGGGAGTCCTACAATGAGCAGTTCTTC.

The chain combines TRBV9 with TRBJ1-6, with D perhaps matching TRBD1 (6 bases). This CDR3 comprises 14 residues. Trimming removed 0 bases at V and 9 bases at J, with 10 bases between. Per the germline V gene, CDR1 is SGDLS and CDR2 is YYNGEE. CDR3 sequence (DNA): TGTGCCAGCAGCGTAGACAGGGTGATTTCACCCCTCCACTTT. Encoded protein: CASSVDRVISPLHF.

The chain combines TRBV7-2 with TRBJ1-1; D perhaps matches TRBD1 (6 bases). CDR1 is SGHTA and CDR2 is FQGNSA in the germline V gene. The CDR3 covers 16 residues. The V gene lost 1 base and the J gene lost 0 bases, with 12 bases spanning the gap. Here the CDR3 DNA reads TGTGCCAGCAGCTTAGAAGGGGGGTACTTGAACACTGAAGCTTTCTTT. Its protein product is CASSLEGGYLNTEAFF.

The rearrangement links TRBV6-6 to TRBJ2-7; a possible D gene is TRBD1 (6 bases). The CDR3 extends over 16 amino acids. The germline CDR1 and CDR2 sequences are MNHNY and SVGAGI (reference sequence). Trimming left V 5 bases short and J 3 bases short, with 20 bases between. CDR3 nucleotides: TGTGCCAGCAGTCGCCTCACAGGGTTGGGGATCTACGAGCAGTACTTC. Amino acid sequence: CASSRLTGLGIYEQYF.

This sequence joins TRBV11-3 and TRBJ2-2; D gene unclear. Germline V gene lookup returns CDR1 SGHNT and CDR2 YENEEA. This CDR3 is built from 12 residues. V was pared by 5 bases and J by 2 bases, with 3 bases between. The CDR3 sequence: CASSKNTGELFF. The CDR3 coding sequence is TGTGCCAGCAGCAAAAACACCGGGGAGCTGTTTTTT.